Presented here are 28 T cell receptor beta chains from one specimen sequenced in a study of blood T cell repertoires in COVID-19. The protocol was immunoSEQ multiplex PCR, while the TCRdb copy is restricted to in-frame clones and leaves out a portion. The data hold about 170,000 clones, with about 85% observed a single time. Sequencing used peripheral blood. The receptors derive from a man aged 60-69 years who had recovered from COVID-19.

In DNA form, the CDR3 reads TGTGCCAGCAGCGCGGCCGGGACAGGGGGCACCGGCTACACCTTC. Protein sequence: CASSAAGTGGTGYTF. The rearrangement joins TRBV9 to TRBJ1-2; 12 bases match TRBD1. V gave up 3 bases and J gave up 8 bases; unmatched junction bases: 8. The CDR3 is made up of 15 amino acids. CDR1 SGDLS and CDR2 YYNGEE come from the germline V gene.

The chain couples TRBV12-5 to TRBJ2-7; 7 positions agree with TRBD2. This CDR3 is 13 amino acids long. Unmatched junction bases numbered 8, after V lost 5 bases and J lost 7 bases. Germline CDR1 and CDR2: LGHNT and FRNRAP. Here the CDR3 reads CASGPRGGWEQYF. CDR3 in DNA: TGTGCTAGTGGTCCCCGGGGAGGGTGGGAGCAGTACTTC.

This chain links TRBV7-2 with TRBJ2-5, with TRBD2 identical over 7 bases. V was clipped by 5 bases and J by 0 bases; unmatched bases: 9. The germline V gene has CDR1 SGHTA and CDR2 FQGNSA. CDR3 length: 16 residues. CDR3 nucleotide sequence: TGTGCCAGCAGCCTACTAGCGCGCCGGTACCAAGAGACCCAGTACTTC. This translates into CASSLLARRYQETQYF.

The chain carries TRBV5-4 and TRBJ2-7, with a tentative D call TRBD1 (5 bases). The V end was cut by 4 bases, the J end by 2 bases, with 16 bases between. There are 15 residues in the CDR3. Per germline, CDR1 SGHNT and CDR2 YYREEE (reference sequence). CDR3 residues: CASSPDIGVAYEQYF. As DNA, the CDR3 is TGTGCCAGCAGCCCGGACATTGGGGTCGCCTACGAGCAGTACTTC.

V gene TRBV30 combines with J gene TRBJ2-5; 10 nucleotides align to TRBD1. CDR1 and CDR2 from the germline V gene are GTSNPN and SVGIG (reference sequence). This CDR3 comprises 14 residues. The J segment lost 5 bases and the V segment lost 1 base, leaving 4 bases of the junction unmatched. CDR3 protein: CAWSGGQGGETQYF. CDR3 coding DNA: TGTGCCTGGAGTGGAGGACAGGGGGGGGAGACCCAGTACTTC.

For the CDR3, the DNA is TGTGCCAGCAGCCAGACAAGCTACGAGCAGTACTTC. Translating it yields CASSQTSYEQYF. The chain is built from TRBV7-8 and TRBJ2-7, with D uncertain. The CDR3 sequence is 12 residues long. CDR1 and CDR2 (germline): SGHVS, FQNEAQ. Trimming cost V 5 bases and J 3 bases, with 8 bases left between them.

The chain couples TRBV7-3 to TRBJ1-2; D not certain. Germline CDR1 SGHTA, CDR2 FQGTGA. V was clipped by 5 bases and J by 3 bases, with 13 bases between them. This CDR3 is 14 amino acids long. The CDR3 DNA follows: TGTGCCAGCAGCCAGTCAGCGGGGTACTATGGCTACACCTTC. Amino acid sequence: CASSQSAGYYGYTF. The complete variable domain, with remaining parts taken from reference TRBV7-3 and TRBJ1-2, reads GAGVSQTPSNKVTEKGKYVELRCDPISGHTALYWYRQSLGQGPEFLIYFQGTGAADDSGLPNDRFFAVRPEGSVSTLKIQRTERGDSAVYLCASSQSAGYYGYTFGSGTRLTVV.

The J gene is TRBJ2-2, the V gene TRBV18; TRBD1 matches 7 bases. The V segment lost 3 bases and the J segment 5 bases; nucleotides outside the gene matches: 3. In germline, CDR1 is KGHSH, CDR2 LQKENI. The CDR3 consists of 14 residues. CDR3 DNA: TGTGCCAGCTCACCCGACAGGGAGACCGGGGAGCTGTTTTTT. It is translated as CASSPDRETGELFF.

The chain employs TRBV19 and TRBJ2-7, with a possible D match to TRBD1 (7 bases). The V gene lost 6 bases and the J gene lost 4 bases, with 25 bases spanning the gap. The CDR3 is 17 residues long. CDR1 is LNHDA, CDR2 SQIVND, per germline (reference sequence). For the CDR3, the DNA is TGTGCCAGTAGCGATTTTGTGTCGACAGGGAGGTGGTACGAGCAGTACTTC. This codes for CASSDFVSTGRWYEQYF. Based on the CDR3 plus reference TRBV19 and TRBJ2-7, the full variable domain is DGGITQSPKYLFRKEGQNVTLSCEQNLNHDAMYWYRQDPGQGLRLIYYSQIVNDFQKGDIAEGYSVSREKKESFPLTVTSAQKNPTAFYLCASSDFVSTGRWYEQYFGPGTRLTVT.

This clone was recorded many times. The chain carries TRBV5-6 and TRBJ1-3; no definite D call. Trimming cost V 6 bases and J 3 bases, with 4 bases left between them. There are 11 residues in the CDR3. Germline CDR1 SGHDT, CDR2 YYEEEE. This CDR3 reads CASTGGNTIYF. The DNA for the CDR3 is TGTGCCAGCACGGGTGGAAACACCATATATTTT.

Many counts were recorded for this clone. The J gene is TRBJ1-6, the V gene TRBV30; 8 bases line up with TRBD1. The CDR3 spans 17 residues. V lost 0 bases to trimming and J lost 10 bases; unmatched junction nucleotides: 14. Germline CDR1 reads GTSNPN; CDR2 reads SVGIG (reference sequence). This CDR3 reads CAWSVQRTAGGESPLHF. In DNA form, the CDR3 reads TGTGCCTGGAGTGTACAAAGGACCGCAGGGGGCGAATCACCCCTCCACTTT.

This chain links TRBV18 with TRBJ1-6; D is possibly TRBD1 (5 bases). The germline V gene encodes CDR1 KGHSH and CDR2 LQKENI. V was trimmed by 2 bases and J by 7 bases, leaving 15 bases between them. The CDR3 loop spans 16 amino acids. CDR3 loop: CASSPSQGSLNSPLHF. The CDR3 DNA reads TGTGCCAGCTCACCAAGTCAGGGATCCCTAAATTCACCCCTCCACTTT. The entire variable domain, with the rest obtained from reference TRBV18 and TRBJ1-6, is as follows: NAGVMQNPRHLVRRRGQEARLRCSPMKGHSHVYWYRQLPEEGLKFMVYLQKENIIDESGMPKERFSAEFPKEGPSILRIQQVVRGDSAAYFCASSPSQGSLNSPLHFGNGTRLTVT.

The J gene is TRBJ2-2, the V gene TRBV4-3, with 8 bases lining up with TRBD1. The trim removed 4 bases at V and 5 bases at J, leaving 6 bases unmatched. Germline loops: CDR1 LGHNA, CDR2 YSLEER. The CDR3 extends over 15 amino acids. The CDR3 protein is CASSLYRGNTGELFF. The CDR3 region has the DNA TGCGCCAGCAGCCTTTACAGGGGGAATACCGGGGAGCTGTTTTTT.

This clone appeared a single time. The genes are TRBV25-1 and TRBJ1-1; the D is unclear. Trimming took off 10 bases at V and 1 base at J, with 19 bases between the two ends. CDR3 length: 15 amino acids. Germline V gives CDR1 MGHDK, CDR2 SYGVNS. The CDR3, as DNA: TGTGCCACCTCGGACGGGATCAGCACGAACACTGAAGCTTTCTTT. The encoded protein is CATSDGISTNTEAFF.

The chain employs TRBV10-3 and TRBJ2-1; 10 bases align to TRBD2. Per germline, CDR1 ENHRY and CDR2 SYGVKD. CDR3 size: 15 residues. J lost 9 bases, V lost 2 bases, and 7 bases had no gene match. CDR3 sequence: CAISEPSGGAIEQFF. The DNA for the CDR3 is TGTGCCATCAGTGAGCCCAGCGGGGGGGCGATTGAGCAGTTCTTC.

The rearrangement links TRBV11-1 to TRBJ2-5; a weak D match, TRBD1 (6 bases). This CDR3 contains 13 residues. Looked up from germline, CDR1 is SGHAT and CDR2 is FQDESV (reference sequence). The V gene lost 5 bases and the J gene lost 4 bases, with 11 bases spanning the gap. The DNA of the CDR3 is TGTGCCAGCAGCCTTGACAGGATAGAGACCCAGTACTTC. It codes for CASSLDRIETQYF.

The chain employs TRBV5-1 and TRBJ2-3, with 11 nucleotides matching TRBD2. The CDR3 is 15 residues long. Germline loops: CDR1 SGHRS, CDR2 YFSETQ. Losses at the gene ends were 2 bases for V and 1 base for J; bases not matched to a gene: 0. This chain's CDR3 is CASSLLAGGTDTQYF. CDR3 in DNA: TGCGCCAGCAGCTTACTAGCGGGGGGCACAGATACGCAGTATTTT.

This clone showed up just a few times. The rearrangement joins TRBV6-4 to TRBJ1-5; D is unclear. Trimming pared 5 bases from V and 0 bases from J, leaving 14 bases between. This CDR3 is built from 16 residues. CDR1 is MRHNA, CDR2 SNTAGT, per germline. CDR3 sequence: CASSRGSVGSNQPQHF. The CDR3 coding sequence is TGTGCCAGCAGTCGGGGATCTGTGGGTAGCAATCAGCCCCAGCATTTT.

J is TRBJ2-1 and V is TRBV7-2, with D tentatively TRBD1 (6 bases). Trimming shortened V by 1 base and J by 6 bases, and 7 bases separated the two germline ends. The germline V gene encodes CDR1 SGHTA and CDR2 FQGNSA. The CDR3 runs to 13 residues. CDR3: CASSLVGANEQFF. The CDR3 DNA reads as TGTGCCAGCAGCTTAGTGGGGGCCAATGAGCAGTTCTTC.

The genes are TRBV7-2 and TRBJ1-2; D is perhaps TRBD1 (6 bases). V was clipped by 6 bases and J by 4 bases, with 12 bases between them. This CDR3 is 13 amino acids long. CDR1 and CDR2 (germline): SGHTA, FQGNSA. The CDR3 DNA is TGTGCCAGCAGACGAGGGGGAACCTATGGCTACACCTTC. This gives the protein CASRRGGTYGYTF.

This clone was seen a single time. The J gene is TRBJ2-1, the V gene TRBV5-6; tentatively, D is TRBD2 (5 bases). Trimming removed 4 bases from V and 8 bases from J, with 10 bases in between. The CDR3 consists of 12 residues. The germline CDR1 and CDR2 sequences are SGHDT and YYEEEE. CDR3: CASSPSFDEQFF. The DNA of the CDR3 is TGTGCCAGCAGCCCTAGCTTCGATGAGCAGTTCTTC.

This clone came up once. This sequence joins TRBV7-2 and TRBJ2-2; D uncertain. The CDR3 has 13 residues. Germline V CDR1 and CDR2: SGHTA, FQGNSA. The V end lost 5 bases, the J end lost 8 bases, and 12 bases lay between the germline ends. In DNA form, the CDR3 reads TGTGCCAGCAGCCAAACCATGCTAGGGGAGCTGTTTTTT. Translated, it gives CASSQTMLGELFF.

This clone occurred once. This chain links TRBV11-3 with TRBJ2-3; 12 bases match TRBD2. CDR1 SGHNT and CDR2 YENEEA come from the germline V gene. The V segment lost 2 bases and the J segment 4 bases; nucleotides outside the gene matches: 1. This CDR3 has 15 amino acids. The CDR3 here is CASSLRTSGADTQYF. The CDR3 DNA reads TGTGCCAGCAGCTTACGGACTAGCGGGGCAGATACGCAGTATTTT.

The chain has TRBV7-2 and TRBJ1-1; perhaps TRBD1 as D (6 bases). Deletions cut 5 bases from V and 0 bases from J, with 10 bases between. Germline assignment: CDR1 SGHTA and CDR2 FQGNSA. The length of the CDR3 is 14 residues. CDR3 sequence: CASSKQGLNTEAFF. For the CDR3, the DNA is TGTGCCAGCAGCAAACAGGGCTTGAACACTGAAGCTTTCTTT.

The chain combines TRBV19 with TRBJ2-7; 7 bases map to TRBD1. V gave up 5 bases and J gave up 2 bases; unmatched junction bases: 6. The CDR3 loop spans 14 amino acids. The germline V gene encodes CDR1 LNHDA and CDR2 SQIVND (reference sequence). For the CDR3, the DNA is TGTGCCAGTAGTGTACGACAGGGACCCTACGAGCAGTACTTC. This translates into CASSVRQGPYEQYF.

J is TRBJ1-1 and V is TRBV3-1 (or the pseudogene TRBV3-2), with 7 bases lining up with TRBD1. The CDR3 is made up of 13 amino acids. V gave up 6 bases and J gave up 8 bases; unmatched junction bases: 9. The V gene's germline CDR1 is LGHDT and CDR2 YNNKEL (reference sequence). CDR3 bases: TGTGCCAGCAGGACTAGGACAGGCGAGGAAGCTTTCTTT. Translated: CASRTRTGEEAFF.

This clone is a singleton in its sample. This sequence joins TRBV6-5 and TRBJ2-1; TRBD2 aligns across 11 bases. V dropped 2 bases and J dropped 6; count of bases not matched to a gene: 6. The V gene's germline CDR1 is MNHEY and CDR2 SVGAGI. The CDR3 is 16 residues long. In nucleotides, the CDR3 is TGTGCCAGCAGTTACGAGGGACTAGCGGTAAGCAATGAGCAGTTCTTC. Encoded protein: CASSYEGLAVSNEQFF.

This clone came up once. The chain couples TRBV3-1 (or the pseudogene TRBV3-2) to TRBJ2-7; a weak D match, TRBD1 (6 bases). CDR3 length: 14 residues. V gave up 4 bases and J gave up 2 bases, with 12 bases separating them. Germline CDR1 LGHDT, CDR2 YNNKEL (reference sequence). The DNA of the CDR3 is TGTGCCAGCAGCCCCCGGACAGCCACCTACGAGCAGTACTTC. Residues: CASSPRTATYEQYF.